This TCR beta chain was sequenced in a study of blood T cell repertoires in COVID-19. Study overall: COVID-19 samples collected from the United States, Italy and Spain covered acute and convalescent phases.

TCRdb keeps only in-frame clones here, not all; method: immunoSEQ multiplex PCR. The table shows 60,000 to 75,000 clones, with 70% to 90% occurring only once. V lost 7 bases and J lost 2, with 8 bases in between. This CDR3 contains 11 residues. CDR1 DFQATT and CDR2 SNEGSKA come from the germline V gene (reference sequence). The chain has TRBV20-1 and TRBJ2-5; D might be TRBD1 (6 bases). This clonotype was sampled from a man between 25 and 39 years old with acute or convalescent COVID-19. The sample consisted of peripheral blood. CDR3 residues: CSGQVQETQYF. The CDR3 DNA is TGCAGTGGACAGGTTCAAGAGACCCAGTACTTC.